Each of the 11 T cell receptor beta chains below was sequenced from the same sample in a study of T cells in Graves' hyperthyroidism and ophthalmopathy. TCR beta CDR3 regions were amplified from RNA. A set of HTBI primers served as the primers for a first-round RT-PCR of the TCR CDR3. TCRdb redid the calling of the multiplex PCR reads with MiXCR, one entry per CDR3 protein. Of some 760,000 distinct CDR3 sequences listed, around 15% are singletons. The sequenced sample was blood. Receptors were obtained from a young woman with Graves' hyperthyroidism.

Remarks on this clonotype: A read error may produce the germline difference seen at one junction end. This chain uses TRBV6-1 with TRBJ2-2; 9 bases match TRBD2. This CDR3 has 14 residues. CDR1 and CDR2 from the germline V gene are MNHNS and SASEGT. DNA for the CDR3: TGTGCCAGCAGCCTAGCGGGGAACACCGAGGAGCTGTTTTTT. This translates into CASSLAGNTEELFF.

This clonotype was seen at least ten times. The gene calls are TRBV6-5 and TRBJ2-1, with 7 nucleotides matching TRBD2. The germline V gene encodes CDR1 MNHEY and CDR2 SVGAGI. With V trimmed by 2 bases and J by 4 bases, 5 bases remained unmatched. CDR3 length equals 15 residues. The CDR3 nucleotides are TGTGCCAGCAGTTACGAGTCTAGCGGTTACAATGAGCAGTTCTTC. Amino acid sequence: CASSYESSGYNEQFF.

This clonotype has ten or more counts. The chain is built from TRBV3-1 and TRBJ1-1; D call uncertain. The ends were cut back, 6 bases at V and 0 bases at J, with 14 bases in the middle. The CDR3 runs 15 residues. Per the germline V gene, CDR1 is LGHDT and CDR2 is YNNKEL (reference sequence). CDR3 in amino acids: CASSGRSLMNTEAFF. The CDR3 DNA is TGTGCCAGCAGTGGCAGGTCATTAATGAACACTGAAGCTTTCTTT. Using reference TRBV3-1 and TRBJ1-1 for the parts outside the CDR3, the full variable domain is DTAVSQTPKYLVTQMGNDKSIKCEQNLGHDTMYWYKQDSKKFLKIMFSYNNKELIINETVPNRFSPKSPDKAHLNLHINSLELGDSAVYFCASSGRSLMNTEAFFGQGTRLTVV.

This clonotype occurred many times. This rearrangement joins TRBV4-2 to TRBJ2-2, with a weak D call TRBD1 (6 bases). Germline CDR1 and CDR2: LGHNA and YNFKEQ. Trimming removed 0 bases from V and 2 bases from J, with 10 bases in between. There are 16 residues in the CDR3. CDR3 nucleotide sequence: TGTGCCAGCAGCCAAGAACAGGGCCCCAACACCGGGGAGCTGTTTTTT. This sequence encodes CASSQEQGPNTGELFF.

The chain combines TRBV28 with TRBJ1-2; TRBD1 matches at 10 bases. Germline V gene data show CDR1 as MDHEN and CDR2 as SYDVKM. The ends lost 6 bases at V and 8 bases at J; junction bases unmatched: 12. The CDR3 contains 15 residues. CDR3 protein: CASSKDRGLISGYTF. The CDR3 DNA follows: TGTGCCAGCAGCAAAGACAGGGGGCTCATTTCAGGCTACACCTTC.

This clonotype was counted many times. The V gene is TRBV28, the J gene TRBJ2-7, with 10 bases aligning to TRBD1. Germline trimming cut 5 bases from V and 2 bases from J; bases unmatched to any gene: 6. CDR3 length: 15 amino acids. Per germline, CDR1 MDHEN and CDR2 SYDVKM. CDR3 in DNA: TGTGCCAGCAGTCCGCTGGGACAGGGGACCTACGAGCAGTACTTC. It yields the protein CASSPLGQGTYEQYF.

This clonotype was seen at least ten times. CDR3 protein: CASSLRTPYEQYF. The DNA of the CDR3 is TGTGCCAGCAGCCTCCGCACTCCCTACGAGCAGTACTTC. The rearrangement joins TRBV11-3 to TRBJ2-7, with D hard to call. Trimming cost V 5 bases and J 2 bases, with 10 bases left between them. This CDR3 is 13 amino acids long. Germline-derived CDR1 and CDR2 are SGHNT and YENEEA.

This chain connects TRBV27 to TRBJ1-1, with TRBD1 matching over 7 bases. This CDR3 contains 14 residues. V gave up 5 bases and J gave up 5 bases; unmatched junction bases: 8. Germline V gives CDR1 MNHEY, CDR2 SMNVEV (reference sequence). The CDR3, as DNA: TGTGCCAGCAGTCGGCCCGACAGGGCGACTGAAGCTTTCTTT. It encodes CASSRPDRATEAFF.

In its sample, this clonotype was seen a few times. V and J are TRBV9 and TRBJ2-7; D not resolved. CDR3 length: 14 residues. Germline-derived CDR1 and CDR2 are SGDLS and YYNGEE. V lost 0 bases and J lost 2, with 9 bases in between. This CDR3 reads CASSVGDTTYEQYF. CDR3 in DNA: TGTGCCAGCAGCGTAGGAGACACCACCTACGAGCAGTACTTC.

In this sample, this clonotype turned up many times. The chain links TRBV13 to TRBJ2-3; 9 bases agree with TRBD2. CDR1 is PRHDT and CDR2 is FYEKMQ in the germline V gene (reference sequence). The J segment lost 4 bases and the V segment lost 5 bases, leaving 10 bases of the junction unmatched. This CDR3 spans 16 amino acids. CDR3 sequence (DNA): TGTGCCAGCAGCCCGGTGACTAGCGGAAATTCAGATACGCAGTATTTT. This translates into CASSPVTSGNSDTQYF.

This clonotype occurred many times. J is TRBJ1-2 and V is TRBV12-3 or TRBV12-4; 8 nucleotides line up with TRBD1. The CDR3 has 16 amino acids. After removal of 6 bases from V and 3 bases from J, the junction contained 12 bases not matched to a gene. CDR3 coding DNA: TGTGCCAGCAGCCCTTTCCGGACAGGGTCGGACTATGGCTACACCTTC. Translating gives CASSPFRTGSDYGYTF.